This paragraph reports one T cell receptor beta chain. Its antigen is still unknown. One end of the junction is discordant with germline, which a read error may explain. The CDR3 is 13 residues long. CDR1 is SSHAT and CDR2 is FNYEAQ in the germline V gene (reference sequence). Method: immunoSEQ multiplex PCR; TCRdb's copy keeps in-frame clones and lacks some. The sample carries about 37,000 clones, around four fifths recorded once. This sample was included in a study of OX40 agonist ivuxolimab in advanced cancers. General study points: The 0.1-3.0 mg/kg partial responders had among the lowest clonal expansion.

The rearrangement uses TRBV7-7 and TRBJ2-2; possibly TRBD2 for D (5 bases). Here the sequenced sample was CD4+ or CD8+ T cells sorted from blood, taken in a trial of the OX40 agonist ivuxolimab. The source of this sequence is an adult with an advanced solid tumor such as melanoma, head and neck, liver or kidney cancer. In DNA, the CDR3 is TGTGCTAGCAGCCCGGACTTCTCCGGGGAGCTGTTTTTT. Protein sequence: CASSPDFSGELFF.